One sample yielded the 2 T cell receptor beta chains listed below, sequenced in a study of cytomegalovirus exposure and HLA in healthy donors. PCR primers comprised 60 Vbeta and 13 Jbeta primers. Assay: immunoSEQ multiplex PCR; the TCRdb copy retains only in-frame clones and omits some. The table has some 190,000 clones, about 82% seen once. The sequenced material came from PBMCs. All receptors derive from a woman aged 25 to 39 in good health and CMV-seronegative.

The CDR3: CASSSRGETQYF. In DNA, the CDR3 is TGTGCCAGCAGCAGCCGAGGGGAGACCCAGTACTTC. The J gene is TRBJ2-5, the V gene TRBV7-6; tentative D call: TRBD2 (5 bases). CDR1 and CDR2 from the germline V gene are SGHVS and FNYEAQ. The CDR3 is 12 amino acids. V lost 5 bases and J lost 5, with 9 bases in between.

The gene calls are TRBV30 and TRBJ2-1; D perhaps matches TRBD1 (6 bases). V lost 4 bases to trimming and J lost 0 bases, with 16 bases between them. The CDR3 has 16 amino acids. Germline-derived CDR1 and CDR2 are GTSNPN and SVGIG (reference sequence). This CDR3 reads CAWNGRGLSSYNEQFF. In DNA, the CDR3 is TGTGCCTGGAACGGCAGGGGCCTAAGCTCCTACAATGAGCAGTTCTTC.